This T cell receptor beta chain came from a study of patients and donors after allogeneic stem cell transplantation. Germline assignment: CDR1 MNHEY and CDR2 SVGAGI. The CDR3 spans 16 residues. Trimming took off 4 bases at V and 1 base at J, with 16 bases between the two ends. A single record per CDR3 protein comes from TCRdb applying MiXCR to the RT-PCR reads. This repertoire shows 90,000 to 120,000 distinct CDR3 sequences, approximately 40% found once; its top ten account for around 25%. The V gene is TRBV6-5, the J gene TRBJ1-2, with no clear D. The receptor was derived from a human donor who was either an allogeneic HSCT recipient or a stem cell or donor lymphocyte infusion donor (not recorded which). It is not recorded whose cells these are; they may come from a transplant donor. The sequenced material came from blood, either unsorted or a sorted T cell fraction (not recorded which). CDR3 amino acids: CASSSGPQRFNYGYTF. CDR3 coding DNA: TGTGCCAGCAGTTCCGGACCTCAACGGTTTAACTATGGCTACACCTTC.